This TCR beta chain was recorded in a study of blood T cell repertoires in COVID-19 (TCRdb year 2020). Context from the whole study: Samples covering the acute and convalescent phases of COVID-19 were provided by collaborators in the United States, Italy and Spain. Samples were obtained from the ongoing ImmuneRACE study (first 160 participants) and from 1,254 subjects provided by 6 global collaborators. Where HLA class I and class II types were available, the types were taken from metadata supplied by the sample provider, not from assay-based typing. The material from the prospective study consisted of cDNA or gDNA derived from T cells, B-cell-depleted T cells, or PBMCs. The repertoires were released in a freely available public database intended as a resource for research on the immune response to SARS-CoV-2. Sample metadata almost always included a de-identified subject ID, COVID-19 status, age in years and sex. The dataset comprised deeply sampled blood TCRbeta repertoires from subjects exposed to, actively infected with, or recovered from COVID-19. Broader findings and caveats from the paper: The amount of clinical and demographic metadata varied by source and participant and was provided uncurated.

On this clone itself: Its antigen is currently not known. Within one base of it there is no much larger clone, and no base qualities were kept.

TCRbeta CDR3 regions were amplified from genomic DNA by means of the immunoSEQ Assay, a bias-controlled multiplex PCR. Per the original workflow: Within the assay, amplification of reference gene primers was used to estimate how many nucleated cells each sample contained. To quantify the absolute abundance of each unique TCRbeta CDR3 rearrangement, sequence reads were collapsed and filtered. Productive Simpson clonality was computed per sample as the square root of Simpson's diversity index over productive rearrangements. TCRdb limited this immuneACCESS table to in-frame rearrangements with V and J called. A share of clones is missing; checked studies link under half to unresolved V genes, and the rest is unexplained. From that table come the V and J calls and clone size; the DNA was used to work out D and trimming. For this sample the table gives approximately 260,000 clones, of which about 86% were detected only once. 4.1% of the sample comes from the top ten.

Inclusive of the bounding cysteine and valine, the CDR3 is 15 residues long. Only CDR3 DNA remains: 45 bases, in frame from the first base. At the junction V is shortened by 5 bases and J by 2 bases; bases outside the gene matches: 6. CDR1 is given as SGHAT and CDR2 as FQNNGV, both from the germline V gene. Enrolling through a virtual design, the prospective study's participants ranged in age from roughly 18 to 100 years and lived across about two dozen United States geographic areas. In the prospective study, participants were assigned to cohorts based on the clinical history participants reported in a screening survey and a study questionnaire. Each participant in the prospective study had whole blood, serum and a nasopharyngeal or oropharyngeal swab collected by mobile phlebotomists. Additional blood draws and questionnaires over an approximately two-month period could optionally be provided by prospective study participants. Before DNA extraction, blood samples from the prospective study were shipped at room temperature or frozen.

The source material was PBMCs or T cells enriched from blood (not recorded which). The origin of this receptor is a man aged 30 to 39 with acute COVID-19. The V and J genes are TRBV11-2 and TRBJ2-7; 10 middle bases align to TRBD1. The CDR3 protein is CASSERQGATYEQYV. The DNA reads as follows: TGTGCCAGCAGCGAGCGACAGGGGGCGACCTACGAGCAGTACGTC.